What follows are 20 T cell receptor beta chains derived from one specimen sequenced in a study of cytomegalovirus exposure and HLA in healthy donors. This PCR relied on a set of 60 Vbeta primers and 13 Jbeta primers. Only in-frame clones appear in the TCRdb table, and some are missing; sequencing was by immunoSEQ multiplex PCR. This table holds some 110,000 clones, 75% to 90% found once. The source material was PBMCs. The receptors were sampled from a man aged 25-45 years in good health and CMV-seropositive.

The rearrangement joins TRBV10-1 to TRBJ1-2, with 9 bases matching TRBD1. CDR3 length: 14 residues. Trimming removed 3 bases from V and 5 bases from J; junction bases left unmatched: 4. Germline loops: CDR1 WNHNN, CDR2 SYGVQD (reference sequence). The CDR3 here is CASSEKGQGYGYTF. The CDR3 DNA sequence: TGCGCCAGCAGTGAAAAGGGACAGGGATATGGCTACACCTTC.

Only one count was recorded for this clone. The CDR3: CAGGGGQETQYF. In DNA, the CDR3 is TGTGCCGGAGGGGGGGGGCAAGAGACCCAGTACTTC. The chain has TRBV10-3 and TRBJ2-5; possible D gene TRBD2, 7 bases. CDR3 length equals 12 residues. The germline V and J ends were trimmed by 11 bases and 2 bases, with 12 bases remaining between them. Germline V gene lookup returns CDR1 ENHRY and CDR2 SYGVKD.

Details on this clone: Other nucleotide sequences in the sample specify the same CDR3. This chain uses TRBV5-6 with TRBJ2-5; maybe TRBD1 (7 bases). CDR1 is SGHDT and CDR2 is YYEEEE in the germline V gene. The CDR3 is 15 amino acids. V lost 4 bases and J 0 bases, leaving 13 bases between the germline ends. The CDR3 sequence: CASSRRGVHQETQYF. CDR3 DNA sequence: TGTGCCAGCAGCCGCAGGGGGGTACACCAAGAGACCCAGTACTTC.

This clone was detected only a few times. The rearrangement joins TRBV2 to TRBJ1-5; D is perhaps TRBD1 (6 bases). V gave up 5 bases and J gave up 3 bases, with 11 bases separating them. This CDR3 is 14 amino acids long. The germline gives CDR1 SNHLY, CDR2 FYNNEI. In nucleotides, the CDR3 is TGTGCCAGCAGTCAGGGGCGAGACAATCAGCCCCAGCATTTT. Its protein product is CASSQGRDNQPQHF.

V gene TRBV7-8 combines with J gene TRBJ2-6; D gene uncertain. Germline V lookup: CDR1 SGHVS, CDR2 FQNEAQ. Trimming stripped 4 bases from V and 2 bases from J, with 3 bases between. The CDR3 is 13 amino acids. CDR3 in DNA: TGTGCCAGCAGCTCTCCTGGGGCCAACGTCCTGACTTTC. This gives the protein CASSSPGANVLTF.

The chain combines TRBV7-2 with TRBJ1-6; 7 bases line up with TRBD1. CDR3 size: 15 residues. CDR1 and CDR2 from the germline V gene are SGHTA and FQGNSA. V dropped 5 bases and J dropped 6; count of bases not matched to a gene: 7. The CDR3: CASSQRQGGNSPLHF. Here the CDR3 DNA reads TGTGCCAGCAGCCAACGACAGGGAGGTAATTCACCCCTCCACTTT.

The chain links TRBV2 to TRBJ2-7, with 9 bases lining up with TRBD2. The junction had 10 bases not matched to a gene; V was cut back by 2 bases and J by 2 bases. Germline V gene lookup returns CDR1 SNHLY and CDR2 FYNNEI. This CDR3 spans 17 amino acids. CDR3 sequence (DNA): TGTGCCAGCAGTGAAAACGCTAGCGGGGAATTAGCCTACGAGCAGTACTTC. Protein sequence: CASSENASGELAYEQYF.

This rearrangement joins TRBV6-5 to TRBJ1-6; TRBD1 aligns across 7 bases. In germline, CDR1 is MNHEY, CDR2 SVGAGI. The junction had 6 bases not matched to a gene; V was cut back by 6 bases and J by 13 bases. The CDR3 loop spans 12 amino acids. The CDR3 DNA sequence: TGTGCCAGCAGGGGACAGATCTCCCCCCTCCACTTT. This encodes CASRGQISPLHF.

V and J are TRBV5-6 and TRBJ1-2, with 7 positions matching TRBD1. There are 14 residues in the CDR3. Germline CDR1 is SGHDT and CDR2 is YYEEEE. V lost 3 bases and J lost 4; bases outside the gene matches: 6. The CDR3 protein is CASSWGTALYGYTF. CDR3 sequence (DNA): TGTGCCAGCAGCTGGGGGACAGCCCTCTATGGCTACACCTTC.

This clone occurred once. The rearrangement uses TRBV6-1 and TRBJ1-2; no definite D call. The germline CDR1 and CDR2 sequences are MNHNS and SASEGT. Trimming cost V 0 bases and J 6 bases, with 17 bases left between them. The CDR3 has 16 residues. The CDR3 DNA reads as TGTGCCAGCAGTGAAGCCTCTTTGCCAGGCGGGCATGGCTACACCTTC. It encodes CASSEASLPGGHGYTF.

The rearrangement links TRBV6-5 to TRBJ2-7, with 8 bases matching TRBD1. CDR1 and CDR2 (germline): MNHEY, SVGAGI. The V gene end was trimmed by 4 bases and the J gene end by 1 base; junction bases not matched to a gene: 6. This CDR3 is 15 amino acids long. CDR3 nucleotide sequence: TGTGCCAGCAGTTCCTTGGACAGGGCTTCCTACGAGCAGTACTTC. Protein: CASSSLDRASYEQYF.

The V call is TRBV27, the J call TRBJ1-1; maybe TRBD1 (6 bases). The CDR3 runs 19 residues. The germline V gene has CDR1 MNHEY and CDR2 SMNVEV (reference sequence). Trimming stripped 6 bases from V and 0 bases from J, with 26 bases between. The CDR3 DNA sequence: TGTGCCAGCAGCCACAGGGTAGGGGCCTCAACTCAACTGAACACTGAAGCTTTCTTT. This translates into CASSHRVGASTQLNTEAFF.

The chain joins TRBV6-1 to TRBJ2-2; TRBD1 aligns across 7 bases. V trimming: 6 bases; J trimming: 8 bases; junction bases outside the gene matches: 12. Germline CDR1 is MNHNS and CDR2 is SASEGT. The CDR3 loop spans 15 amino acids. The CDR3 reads CASSSMTGFAGELFF. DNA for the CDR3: TGTGCCAGCAGCTCGATGACAGGGTTTGCGGGGGAGCTGTTTTTT.

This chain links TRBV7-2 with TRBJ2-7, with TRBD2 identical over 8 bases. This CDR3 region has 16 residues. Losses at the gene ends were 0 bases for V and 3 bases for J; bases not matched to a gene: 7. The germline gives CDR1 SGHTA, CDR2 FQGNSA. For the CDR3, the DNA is TGTGCCAGCAGCTTAGCGGAACTAGCGGCCGTCTACGAGCAGTACTTC. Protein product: CASSLAELAAVYEQYF. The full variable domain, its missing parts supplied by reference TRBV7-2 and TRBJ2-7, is GAGVSQSPSNKVTEKGKDVELRCDPISGHTALYWYRQSLGQGLEFLIYFQGNSAPDKSGLPSDRFSAERTGGSVSTLTIQRTQQEDSAVYLCASSLAELAAVYEQYFGPGTRLTVT.

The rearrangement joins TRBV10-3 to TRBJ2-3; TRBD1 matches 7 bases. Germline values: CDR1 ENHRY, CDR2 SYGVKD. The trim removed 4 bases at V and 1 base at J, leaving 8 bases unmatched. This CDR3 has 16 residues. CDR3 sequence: CAISGRTGEGTDTQYF. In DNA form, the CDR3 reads TGTGCCATCAGTGGACGAACAGGGGAAGGCACAGATACGCAGTATTTT.

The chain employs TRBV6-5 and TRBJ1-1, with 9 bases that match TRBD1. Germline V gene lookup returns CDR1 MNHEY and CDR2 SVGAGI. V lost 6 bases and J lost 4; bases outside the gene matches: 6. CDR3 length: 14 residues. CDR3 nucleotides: TGTGCCAGCAGGTGGGGACAGGGTCCCACTGAAGCTTTCTTT. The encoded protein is CASRWGQGPTEAFF.

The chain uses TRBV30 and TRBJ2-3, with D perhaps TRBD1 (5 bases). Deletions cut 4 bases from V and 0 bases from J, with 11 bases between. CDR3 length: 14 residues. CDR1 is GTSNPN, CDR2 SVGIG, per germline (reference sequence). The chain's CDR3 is CAWIQGSSTDTQYF. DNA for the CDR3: TGTGCCTGGATTCAGGGCTCTAGCACAGATACGCAGTATTTT.

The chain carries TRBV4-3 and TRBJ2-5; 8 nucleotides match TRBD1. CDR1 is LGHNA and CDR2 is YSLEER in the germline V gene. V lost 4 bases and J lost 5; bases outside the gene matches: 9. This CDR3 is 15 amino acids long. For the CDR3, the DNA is TGCGCCAGCAGCCCTCAGGGGGCCGGAGGGGAGACCCAGTACTTC. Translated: CASSPQGAGGETQYF.

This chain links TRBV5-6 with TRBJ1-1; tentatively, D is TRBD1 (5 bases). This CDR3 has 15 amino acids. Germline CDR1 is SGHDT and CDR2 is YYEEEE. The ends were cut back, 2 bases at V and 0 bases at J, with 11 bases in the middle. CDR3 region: CASSFFDRLNTEAFF. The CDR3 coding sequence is TGTGCCAGCAGCTTCTTCGACAGATTGAACACTGAAGCTTTCTTT.

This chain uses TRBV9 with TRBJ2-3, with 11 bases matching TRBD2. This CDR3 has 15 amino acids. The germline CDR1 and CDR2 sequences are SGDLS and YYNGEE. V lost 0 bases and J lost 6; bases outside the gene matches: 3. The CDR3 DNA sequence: TGTGCCAGCAGCGTAGCTTGGACTAGCGGGGATACGCAGTATTTT. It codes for CASSVAWTSGDTQYF.